These 18 T cell receptor beta chains came from one sample sequenced in a study of T cell repertoires in cytomegalovirus infection. TCRdb itself ran the reads through MiXCR, one entry per CDR3 protein. The repertoire holds 800,000 to 950,000 distinct CDR3 sequences, with 32% as singletons. These receptors have no known antigen. The sample was cultured CD8+ T cells from PBMCs, taken from culture after CMV antigen stimulation. The receptors were sampled from a human donor in good health (CMV status not recorded). Some clones in this sample may be carry-over from other donors' samples.

This clonotype was recorded at least ten times. This chain joins TRBV7-2 and TRBJ1-1; no reliable D call. V gave up 1 base and J gave up 7 bases, with 7 bases separating them. The CDR3 has 12 amino acids. The germline gives CDR1 SGHTA, CDR2 FQGNSA. Written as DNA, the CDR3 is TGTGCCAGCAGCTTAGAGGGAAGTGAAGCTTTCTTT. This encodes CASSLEGSEAFF. The whole variable domain, filled in from reference TRBV7-2 and TRBJ1-1, reads GAGVSQSPSNKVTEKGKDVELRCDPISGHTALYWYRQSLGQGLEFLIYFQGNSAPDKSGLPSDRFSAERTGGSVSTLTIQRTQQEDSAVYLCASSLEGSEAFFGQGTRLTVV.

The chain recombines TRBV20-1 with TRBJ1-5, with D hard to call. Trimming removed 5 bases at V and 3 bases at J, with 14 bases between. The CDR3 extends over 14 amino acids. Germline CDR1 is DFQATT and CDR2 is SNEGSKA (reference sequence). CDR3 sequence reads: CSAGVRVNNQPQHF. DNA for the CDR3: TGCAGTGCTGGGGTTCGGGTTAACAATCAGCCCCAGCATTTT.

This chain uses TRBV11-2 with TRBJ1-1; D gene uncertain. V gave up 6 bases and J gave up 1 base, with 9 bases separating them. The CDR3 is 13 amino acids. Germline values: CDR1 SGHAT, CDR2 FQNNGV. The CDR3 sequence: CASRKSGNTEAFF. CDR3 coding DNA: TGTGCCAGCAGAAAGAGTGGGAACACTGAAGCTTTCTTT.

This sequence joins TRBV19 and TRBJ2-7; 10 nucleotides align to TRBD2. J lost 2 bases, V lost 5 bases, and 9 bases had no gene match. This CDR3 region has 16 residues. Germline CDR1 and CDR2: LNHDA and SQIVND (reference sequence). This CDR3 is CASSPQLAGSPYEQYF. The CDR3 coding sequence is TGTGCCAGTAGTCCCCAACTAGCGGGGTCCCCCTACGAGCAGTACTTC.

This clonotype was observed a few times. The chain couples TRBV10-3 to TRBJ1-3; 8 nucleotides line up with TRBD1. Trimming removed 7 bases from V and 0 bases from J; junction bases left unmatched: 5. Germline assignment: CDR1 ENHRY and CDR2 SYGVKD. The CDR3 sequence is 15 residues long. The CDR3 region is CAINPGGSSGNTIYF. CDR3 nucleotide sequence: TGTGCCATCAACCCAGGGGGCAGCTCTGGAAACACCATATATTTT.

There are many counts of this clonotype. CDR3 DNA sequence: TGTGCCAGCAGCTTACGGGACTCAGCAGATACGCAGTATTTT. Its translation is CASSLRDSADTQYF. This chain links TRBV7-2 with TRBJ2-3, with a possible D match to TRBD2 (6 bases). V gave up 2 bases and J gave up 4 bases, with 10 bases separating them. This CDR3 has 14 residues. CDR1 is SGHTA, CDR2 FQGNSA, per germline.

The chain couples TRBV6-2 or TRBV6-3 to TRBJ2-5, with D uncertain. Germline lookup yields CDR1 MNHEY and CDR2 SVGEGT. The CDR3 length is 15 residues. The germline V and J ends were trimmed by 1 base and 4 bases, with 13 bases remaining between them. This CDR3 is CASSYLSSSSETQYF. CDR3 nucleotide sequence: TGTGCCAGCAGTTACTTGTCCTCCTCGTCAGAGACCCAGTACTTC.

For the CDR3, the DNA is TGTGCCAGTAGGGACCGGGACTCCGGTACCTACGAGCAGTACTTC. Protein: CASRDRDSGTYEQYF. The V call is TRBV19, the J call TRBJ2-7; D is possibly TRBD2 (6 bases). The CDR3 contains 15 residues. The germline V gene has CDR1 LNHDA and CDR2 SQIVND (reference sequence). V lost 6 bases, J lost 2 bases, and 17 bases lay in between.

The chain combines TRBV19 with TRBJ1-1, with a weak D call TRBD1 (6 bases). This CDR3 comprises 13 residues. V was clipped by 1 base and J by 7 bases, with 10 bases between them. CDR1 LNHDA and CDR2 SQIVND come from the germline V gene (reference sequence). CDR3 DNA: TGTGCCAGTAGTATAGGGGGACAAATTGAAGCTTTCTTT. Its protein is CASSIGGQIEAFF. Filled out from reference TRBV19 and TRBJ1-1, the complete variable domain reads DGGITQSPKYLFRKEGQNVTLSCEQNLNHDAMYWYRQDPGQGLRLIYYSQIVNDFQKGDIAEGYSVSREKKESFPLTVTSAQKNPTAFYLCASSIGGQIEAFFGQGTRLTVV.

The rearrangement joins TRBV6-6 to TRBJ2-5; possibly TRBD1 for D (6 bases). Germline V gene sequence: CDR1 MNHNY, CDR2 SVGAGI (reference sequence). The ends were cut back, 6 bases at V and 3 bases at J, with 23 bases in the middle. The CDR3 has 17 residues. DNA of the CDR3: TGTGCCAGCAGGTTCCGGAGTCAGGGGCAAAAAGAAGAGACCCAGTACTTC. Its protein is CASRFRSQGQKEETQYF.

This clonotype was found many times. The chain employs TRBV4-1 and TRBJ1-5; a possible D gene is TRBD1 (5 bases). V was shortened by 2 bases and J by 2 bases, with 10 bases between the two germline ends. The CDR3 sequence is 15 residues long. Germline CDR1 is MGHRA and CDR2 is YSYEKL. CDR3 region: CASSQFQGGNQPQHF. CDR3 bases: TGCGCCAGCAGCCAATTCCAGGGCGGCAATCAGCCCCAGCATTTT.

This clonotype was counted only a few times. The chain combines TRBV7-9 with TRBJ2-2; D perhaps matches TRBD2 (6 bases). CDR1 SEHNR and CDR2 FQNEAQ come from the germline V gene (reference sequence). Trimming removed 5 bases from V and 0 bases from J, with 10 bases in between. The CDR3 sequence is 15 residues long. The CDR3 region has the DNA TGTGCCAGCAGCACGGGACTGACGAACACCGGGGAGCTGTTTTTT. Amino acid sequence: CASSTGLTNTGELFF.

The chain employs TRBV4-3 and TRBJ1-1, with D possibly TRBD1 on 5 matching bases. Germline V CDR1 and CDR2: LGHNA, YSLEER. The germline V and J ends were trimmed by 2 bases and 11 bases, with 15 bases remaining between them. The CDR3 totals 13 residues. The CDR3 here is CASSQKLGGNAFF. For the CDR3, the DNA is TGCGCCAGCAGCCAAAAACTCGGGGGTAACGCTTTCTTT.

The chain is built from TRBV6-5 and TRBJ2-1, with 9 bases that match TRBD2. V gave up 6 bases and J gave up 8 bases; unmatched junction bases: 11. This CDR3 contains 15 residues. The germline CDR1 and CDR2 sequences are MNHEY and SVGAGI. CDR3 in DNA: TGTGCCAGCAGAAAGAGCGGGGGGACCCTTGATGAGCAGTTCTTC. Translated, it gives CASRKSGGTLDEQFF.

This chain connects TRBV4-2 to TRBJ2-3; 8 bases match TRBD2. After removal of 3 bases from V and 0 bases from J, the junction contained 2 bases not matched to a gene. Per germline, CDR1 LGHNA and CDR2 YNFKEQ. This CDR3 spans 15 amino acids. CDR3 in DNA: TGTGCCAGCAGCCACCGGACTAGCAGCACAGATACGCAGTATTTT. This encodes CASSHRTSSTDTQYF.

In its sample, this clonotype was seen a few times. The chain couples TRBV27 to TRBJ2-7; D is perhaps TRBD2 (6 bases). Germline V gene lookup returns CDR1 MNHEY and CDR2 SMNVEV (reference sequence). This CDR3 spans 13 amino acids. V lost 9 bases, J lost 2 bases, and 14 bases lay in between. CDR3 amino acids: CASGPGRTYEQYV. The CDR3 DNA follows: TGTGCCAGTGGCCCCGGGAGAACCTACGAGCAGTACGTC.

This clonotype was observed once. The chain couples TRBV19 to TRBJ2-1; TRBD2 aligns across 11 bases. CDR3 length equals 17 residues. Trimming cost V 5 bases and J 0 bases; bases outside gene matches: 6. CDR1 LNHDA and CDR2 SQIVND come from the germline V gene (reference sequence). CDR3 DNA sequence: TGTGCCAGTAGTCCTAGCGGGGGGTGGAGCTCCTACAATGAGCAGTTCTTC. Amino acids: CASSPSGGWSSYNEQFF.

The chain joins TRBV28 to TRBJ1-2; the D is unclear. This CDR3 is built from 11 residues. Between the trimmed V and J ends, which lost 6 bases and 8 bases, there was a span of 10 bases. The V gene's germline CDR1 is MDHEN and CDR2 SYDVKM. The CDR3 DNA reads TGTGCCAGCAGATCTGAGCACGGCTACACCTTC. It yields the protein CASRSEHGYTF.